This TCR beta chain is from a study of cytomegalovirus exposure and HLA in healthy donors. Germline loops: CDR1 DFQATT, CDR2 SNEGSKA (reference sequence). The CDR3 spans 11 residues. V was trimmed by 5 bases and J by 0 bases, leaving 5 bases between them. Notes on the study in general: For most TCR sequences rarity was the rule, although some public TCRs occurred in many donors.

Only in-frame clones appear in the TCRdb table, and some are missing; sequencing was by immunoSEQ multiplex PCR. The table includes 120,000 to 150,000 clones, about 91% detected once. Concerning this clone itself: Its cognate antigen is unknown.

The V call is TRBV20-1, the J call TRBJ2-7; tentative D call: TRBD2 (5 bases). The receptor was derived from a young woman in good health and CMV-seropositive. Sequenced sample: PBMCs. The CDR3 sequence: CSAGSSYEQYF. For the CDR3, the DNA is TGCAGTGCTGGGAGCTCCTACGAGCAGTACTTC.